This T cell receptor (beta chain) comes out of a study of blood T cell repertoires in COVID-19. Study in general: Collection of acute and convalescent COVID-19 samples took place in the United States, Italy and Spain.

This CDR3 contains 14 residues. Trimming at V came to 5 bases and at J to 4 bases, leaving 2 bases not matched to a gene. CDR1 and CDR2 (germline): SEHNR, FQNEAQ (reference sequence). Using immunoSEQ multiplex PCR, the repertoire was profiled, and TCRdb retains in-frame clones only, with some absent. The table shows about 150,000 clones, with around 75% occurring only once. V and J are TRBV7-9 and TRBJ1-5; 10 positions agree with TRBD1. Sequenced material: peripheral blood. This TCR came from a woman older than 75 with acute or convalescent COVID-19. The CDR3, as DNA: TGTGCCAGCAGCACGGGACAGGGGAATCAGCCCCAGCATTTT. As protein: CASSTGQGNQPQHF.